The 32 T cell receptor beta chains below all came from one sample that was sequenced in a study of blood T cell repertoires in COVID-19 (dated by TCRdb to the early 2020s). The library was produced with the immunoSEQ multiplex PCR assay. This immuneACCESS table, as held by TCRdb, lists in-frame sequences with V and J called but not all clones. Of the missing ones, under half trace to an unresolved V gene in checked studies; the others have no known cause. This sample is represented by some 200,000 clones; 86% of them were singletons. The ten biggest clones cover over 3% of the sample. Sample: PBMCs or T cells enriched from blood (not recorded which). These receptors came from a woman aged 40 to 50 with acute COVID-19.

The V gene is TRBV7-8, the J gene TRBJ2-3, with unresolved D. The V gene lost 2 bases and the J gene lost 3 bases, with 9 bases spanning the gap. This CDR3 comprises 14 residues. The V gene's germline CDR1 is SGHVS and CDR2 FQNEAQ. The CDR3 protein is CASSLSRLTDTQYF. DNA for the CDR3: TGTGCCAGCAGCTTATCGAGGTTGACAGATACGCAGTATTTT.

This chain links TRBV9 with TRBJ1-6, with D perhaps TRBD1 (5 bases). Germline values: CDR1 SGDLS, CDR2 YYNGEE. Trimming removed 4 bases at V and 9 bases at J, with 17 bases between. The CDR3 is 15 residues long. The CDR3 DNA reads TGTGCCAGCAGCAAAGTCGGGGGGACCGGTTCACCCCTCCACTTT. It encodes CASSKVGGTGSPLHF.

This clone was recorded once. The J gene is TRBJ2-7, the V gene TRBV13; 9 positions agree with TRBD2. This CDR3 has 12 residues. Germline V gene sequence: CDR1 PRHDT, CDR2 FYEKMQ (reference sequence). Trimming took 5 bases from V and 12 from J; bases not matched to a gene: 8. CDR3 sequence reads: CASSPQRGDLYF. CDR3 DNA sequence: TGTGCCAGCAGCCCACAGCGGGGGGACCTGTACTTC. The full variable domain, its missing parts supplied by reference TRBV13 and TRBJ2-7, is AAGVIQSPRHLIKEKRETATLKCYPIPRHDTVYWYQQGPGQDPQFLISFYEKMQSDKGSIPDRFSAQQFSDYHSELNMSSLELGDSALYFCASSPQRGDLYFGPGTRLTVT.

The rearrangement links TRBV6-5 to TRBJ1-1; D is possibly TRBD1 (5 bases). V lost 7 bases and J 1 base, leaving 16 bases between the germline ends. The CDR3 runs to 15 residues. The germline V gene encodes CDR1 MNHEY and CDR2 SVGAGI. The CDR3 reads CASTNGRGSNTEAFF. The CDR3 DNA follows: TGTGCCAGCACCAACGGGCGGGGGTCGAACACTGAAGCTTTCTTT.

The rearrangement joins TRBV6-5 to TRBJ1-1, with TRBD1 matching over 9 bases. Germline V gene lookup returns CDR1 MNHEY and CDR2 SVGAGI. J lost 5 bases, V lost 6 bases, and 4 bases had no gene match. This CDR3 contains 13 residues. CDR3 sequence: CASRGQGRTEAFF. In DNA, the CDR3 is TGTGCCAGCAGGGGACAGGGTCGGACTGAAGCTTTCTTT.

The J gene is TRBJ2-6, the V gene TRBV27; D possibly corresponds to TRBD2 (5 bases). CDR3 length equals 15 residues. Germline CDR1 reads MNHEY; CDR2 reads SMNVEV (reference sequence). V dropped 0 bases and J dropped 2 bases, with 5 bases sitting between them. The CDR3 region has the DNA TGTGCCAGCAGTTTATCCGGGGCTGGGGCCAACGTCCTGACTTTC. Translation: CASSLSGAGANVLTF.

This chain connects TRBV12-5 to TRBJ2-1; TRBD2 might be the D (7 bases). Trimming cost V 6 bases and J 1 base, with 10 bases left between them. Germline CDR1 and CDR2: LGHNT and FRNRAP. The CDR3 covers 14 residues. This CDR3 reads CASGRGGSYNEQFF. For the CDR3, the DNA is TGTGCTAGTGGAAGGGGGGGGTCCTACAATGAGCAGTTCTTC.

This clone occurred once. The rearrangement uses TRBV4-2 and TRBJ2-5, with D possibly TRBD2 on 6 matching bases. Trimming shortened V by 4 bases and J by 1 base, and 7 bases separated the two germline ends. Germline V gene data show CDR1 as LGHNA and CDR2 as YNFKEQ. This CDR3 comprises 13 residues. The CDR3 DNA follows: TGTGCCAGCAGCCTGGGACTCCAAGAGACCCAGTACTTC. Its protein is CASSLGLQETQYF.

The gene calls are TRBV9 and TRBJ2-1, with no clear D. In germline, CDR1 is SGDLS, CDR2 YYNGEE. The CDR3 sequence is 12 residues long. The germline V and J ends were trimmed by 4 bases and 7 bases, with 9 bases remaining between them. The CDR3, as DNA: TGTGCCAGCAGCCCCCAATTTAATGAGCAGTTCTTC. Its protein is CASSPQFNEQFF.

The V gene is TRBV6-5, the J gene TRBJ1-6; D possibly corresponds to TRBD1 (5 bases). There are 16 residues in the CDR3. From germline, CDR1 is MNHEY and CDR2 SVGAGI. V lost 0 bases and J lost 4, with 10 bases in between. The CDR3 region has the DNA TGTGCCAGCAGTTACTCGGGCAGGGTATATAATTCACCCCTCCACTTT. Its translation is CASSYSGRVYNSPLHF.

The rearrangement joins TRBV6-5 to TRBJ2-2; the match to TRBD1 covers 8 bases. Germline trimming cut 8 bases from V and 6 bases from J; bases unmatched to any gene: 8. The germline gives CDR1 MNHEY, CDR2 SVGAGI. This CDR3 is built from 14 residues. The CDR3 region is CASLRQGAAGELFF. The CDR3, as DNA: TGTGCCAGCCTTCGGCAGGGGGCCGCCGGGGAGCTGTTTTTT.

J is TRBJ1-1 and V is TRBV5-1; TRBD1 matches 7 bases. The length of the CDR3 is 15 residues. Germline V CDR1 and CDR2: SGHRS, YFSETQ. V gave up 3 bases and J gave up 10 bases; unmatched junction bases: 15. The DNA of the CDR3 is TGCGCCAGCAGCTCCCGGACAGGCGCGGCGGGTGCAGCTTTCTTT. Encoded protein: CASSSRTGAAGAAFF.

The CDR3 sequence is CASRQGGYEGNTIYF. DNA for the CDR3: TGCGCCAGCCGACAGGGGGGATATGAGGGAAACACCATATATTTT. V and J are TRBV5-1 and TRBJ1-3, with 9 bases lining up with TRBD1. The germline CDR1 and CDR2 sequences are SGHRS and YFSETQ. CDR3 length equals 15 residues. V was clipped by 7 bases and J by 4 bases; unmatched bases: 9.

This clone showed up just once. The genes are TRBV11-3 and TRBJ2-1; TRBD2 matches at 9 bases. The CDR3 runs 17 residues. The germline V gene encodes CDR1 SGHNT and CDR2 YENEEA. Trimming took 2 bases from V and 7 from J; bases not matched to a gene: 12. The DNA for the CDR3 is TGTGCCAGCAGCTTAAGGGTAGGAGCGGGGGGTGCGAATGAGCAGTTCTTC. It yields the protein CASSLRVGAGGANEQFF.

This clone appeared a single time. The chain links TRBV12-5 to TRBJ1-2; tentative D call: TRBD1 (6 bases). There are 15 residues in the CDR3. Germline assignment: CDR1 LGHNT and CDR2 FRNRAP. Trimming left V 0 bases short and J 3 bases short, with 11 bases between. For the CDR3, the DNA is TGTGCTAGTGGTTTGGTCACAGGGTTGGACTATGGCTACACCTTC. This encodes CASGLVTGLDYGYTF.

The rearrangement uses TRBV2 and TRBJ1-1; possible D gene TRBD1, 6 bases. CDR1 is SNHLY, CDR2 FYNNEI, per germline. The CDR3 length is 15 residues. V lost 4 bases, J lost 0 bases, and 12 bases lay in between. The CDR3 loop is CASSVPQGLNTEAFF. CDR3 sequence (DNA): TGTGCCAGCAGTGTTCCACAGGGCCTGAACACTGAAGCTTTCTTT.

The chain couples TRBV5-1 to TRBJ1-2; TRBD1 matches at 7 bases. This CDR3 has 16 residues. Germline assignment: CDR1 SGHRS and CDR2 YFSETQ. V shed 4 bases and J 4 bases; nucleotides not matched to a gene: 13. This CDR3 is CASSPGQSLRSYGYTF. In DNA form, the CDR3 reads TGCGCCAGCAGCCCGGGACAGAGCCTTAGGTCCTATGGCTACACCTTC.

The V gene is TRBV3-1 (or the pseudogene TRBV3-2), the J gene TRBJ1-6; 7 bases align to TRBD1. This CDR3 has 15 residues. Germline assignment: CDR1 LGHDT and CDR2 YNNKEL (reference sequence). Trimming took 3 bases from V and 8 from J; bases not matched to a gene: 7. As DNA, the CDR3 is TGTGCCAGCAGCCAGAAAACAGGGGAGTATTCACCCCTCCACTTT. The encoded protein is CASSQKTGEYSPLHF.

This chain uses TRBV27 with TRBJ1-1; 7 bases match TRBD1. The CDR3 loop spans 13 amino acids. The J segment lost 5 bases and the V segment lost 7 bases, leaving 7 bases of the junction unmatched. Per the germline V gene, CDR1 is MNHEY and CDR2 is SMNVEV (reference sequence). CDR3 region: CASKYRGLTEAFF. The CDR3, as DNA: TGTGCCAGCAAGTACAGGGGCTTGACTGAAGCTTTCTTT.

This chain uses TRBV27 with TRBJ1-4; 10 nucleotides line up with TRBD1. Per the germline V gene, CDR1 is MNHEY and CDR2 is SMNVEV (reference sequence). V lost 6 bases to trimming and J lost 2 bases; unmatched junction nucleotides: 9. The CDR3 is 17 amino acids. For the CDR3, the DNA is TGTGCCAGCAGGGCGACAGGGGGCGGTTCGACTAATGAAAAACTGTTTTTT. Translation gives CASRATGGGSTNEKLFF.

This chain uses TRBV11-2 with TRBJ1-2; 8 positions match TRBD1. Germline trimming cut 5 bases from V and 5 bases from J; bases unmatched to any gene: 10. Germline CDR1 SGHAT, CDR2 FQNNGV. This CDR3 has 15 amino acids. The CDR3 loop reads CASSRAGGEVYGYTF. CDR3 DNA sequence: TGTGCCAGCAGCCGAGCAGGGGGCGAAGTATATGGCTACACCTTC. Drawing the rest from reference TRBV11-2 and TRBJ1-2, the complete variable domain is EAGVAQSPRYKIIEKRQSVAFWCNPISGHATLYWYQQILGQGPKLLIQFQNNGVVDDSQLPKDRFSAERLKGVDSTLKIQPAKLEDSAVYLCASSRAGGEVYGYTFGSGTRLTVV.

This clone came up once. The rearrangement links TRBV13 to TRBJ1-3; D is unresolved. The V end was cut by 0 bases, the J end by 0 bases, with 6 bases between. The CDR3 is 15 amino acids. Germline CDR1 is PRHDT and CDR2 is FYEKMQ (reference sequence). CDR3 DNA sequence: TGTGCCAGCAGCTTAGGACTTACCTCTGGAAACACCATATATTTT. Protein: CASSLGLTSGNTIYF.

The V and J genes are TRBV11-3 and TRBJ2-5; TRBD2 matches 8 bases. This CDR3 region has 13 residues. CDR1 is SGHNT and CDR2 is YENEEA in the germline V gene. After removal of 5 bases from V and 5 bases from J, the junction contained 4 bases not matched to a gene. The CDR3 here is CASSRGGAETQYF. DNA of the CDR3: TGTGCCAGCAGCCGGGGGGGGGCCGAGACCCAGTACTTC.

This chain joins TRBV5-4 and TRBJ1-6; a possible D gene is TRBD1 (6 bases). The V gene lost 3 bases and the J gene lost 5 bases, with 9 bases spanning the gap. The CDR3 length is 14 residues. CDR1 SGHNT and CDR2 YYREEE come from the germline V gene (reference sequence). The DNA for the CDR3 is TGTGCCAGCAGCTCCGGGACAAATAATTCACCCCTCCACTTT. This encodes CASSSGTNNSPLHF.

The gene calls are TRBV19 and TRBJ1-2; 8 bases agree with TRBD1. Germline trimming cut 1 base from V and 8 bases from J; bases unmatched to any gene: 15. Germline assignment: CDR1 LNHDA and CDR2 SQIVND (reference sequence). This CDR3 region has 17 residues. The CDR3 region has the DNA TGTGCCAGTAGTATAGTGGTCGGGGCAGGGGGCGCATCGGGCTACACCTTC. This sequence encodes CASSIVVGAGGASGYTF.

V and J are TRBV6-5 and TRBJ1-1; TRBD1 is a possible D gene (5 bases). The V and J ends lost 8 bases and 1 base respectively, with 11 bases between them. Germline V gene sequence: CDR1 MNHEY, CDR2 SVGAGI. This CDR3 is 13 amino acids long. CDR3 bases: TGTGCCAGCGTCCTAACAGGGAACACTGAAGCTTTCTTT. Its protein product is CASVLTGNTEAFF.

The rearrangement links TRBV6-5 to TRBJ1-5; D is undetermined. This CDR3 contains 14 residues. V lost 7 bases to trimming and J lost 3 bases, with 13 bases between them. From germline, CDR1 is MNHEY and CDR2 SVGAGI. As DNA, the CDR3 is TGTGCCAGCACCGCCGGCGGATACAATCAGCCCCAGCATTTT. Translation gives CASTAGGYNQPQHF.

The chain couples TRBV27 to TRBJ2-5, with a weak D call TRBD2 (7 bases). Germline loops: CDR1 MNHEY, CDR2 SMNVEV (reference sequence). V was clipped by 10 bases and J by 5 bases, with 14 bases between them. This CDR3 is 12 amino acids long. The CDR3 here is CATKGGGETQYF. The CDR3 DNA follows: TGTGCCACCAAGGGGGGGGGTGAGACCCAGTACTTC.

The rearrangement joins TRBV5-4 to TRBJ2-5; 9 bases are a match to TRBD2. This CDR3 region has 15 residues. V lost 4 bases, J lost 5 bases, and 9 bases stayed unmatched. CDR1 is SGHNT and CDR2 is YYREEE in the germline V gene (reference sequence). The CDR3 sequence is CASSAFAGGRETQYF. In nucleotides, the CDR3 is TGTGCCAGCAGCGCCTTCGCGGGGGGGCGCGAGACCCAGTACTTC.

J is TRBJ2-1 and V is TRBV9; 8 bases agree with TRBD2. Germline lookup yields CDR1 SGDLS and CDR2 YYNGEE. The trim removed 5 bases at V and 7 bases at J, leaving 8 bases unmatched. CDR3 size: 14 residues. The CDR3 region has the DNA TGTGCCAGCAGGTTCGGGGGGGCCGGGAATGAGCAGTTCTTC. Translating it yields CASRFGGAGNEQFF.

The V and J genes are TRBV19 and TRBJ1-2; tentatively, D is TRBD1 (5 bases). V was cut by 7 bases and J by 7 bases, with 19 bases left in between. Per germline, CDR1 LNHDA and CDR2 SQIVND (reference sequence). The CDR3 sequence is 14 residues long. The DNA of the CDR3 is TGTGCCAGTACCCTGAATACAGGAACCAGTGGCTACACCTTC. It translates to CASTLNTGTSGYTF.

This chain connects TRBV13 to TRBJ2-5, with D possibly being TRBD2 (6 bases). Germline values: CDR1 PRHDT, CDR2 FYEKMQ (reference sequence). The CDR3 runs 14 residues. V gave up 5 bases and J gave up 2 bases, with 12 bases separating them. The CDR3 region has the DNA TGTGCCAGCAGCAACGCGGGGCAACAAGAGACCCAGTACTTC. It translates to CASSNAGQQETQYF. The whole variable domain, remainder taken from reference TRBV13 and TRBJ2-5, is AAGVIQSPRHLIKEKRETATLKCYPIPRHDTVYWYQQGPGQDPQFLISFYEKMQSDKGSIPDRFSAQQFSDYHSELNMSSLELGDSALYFCASSNAGQQETQYFGPGTRLLVL.